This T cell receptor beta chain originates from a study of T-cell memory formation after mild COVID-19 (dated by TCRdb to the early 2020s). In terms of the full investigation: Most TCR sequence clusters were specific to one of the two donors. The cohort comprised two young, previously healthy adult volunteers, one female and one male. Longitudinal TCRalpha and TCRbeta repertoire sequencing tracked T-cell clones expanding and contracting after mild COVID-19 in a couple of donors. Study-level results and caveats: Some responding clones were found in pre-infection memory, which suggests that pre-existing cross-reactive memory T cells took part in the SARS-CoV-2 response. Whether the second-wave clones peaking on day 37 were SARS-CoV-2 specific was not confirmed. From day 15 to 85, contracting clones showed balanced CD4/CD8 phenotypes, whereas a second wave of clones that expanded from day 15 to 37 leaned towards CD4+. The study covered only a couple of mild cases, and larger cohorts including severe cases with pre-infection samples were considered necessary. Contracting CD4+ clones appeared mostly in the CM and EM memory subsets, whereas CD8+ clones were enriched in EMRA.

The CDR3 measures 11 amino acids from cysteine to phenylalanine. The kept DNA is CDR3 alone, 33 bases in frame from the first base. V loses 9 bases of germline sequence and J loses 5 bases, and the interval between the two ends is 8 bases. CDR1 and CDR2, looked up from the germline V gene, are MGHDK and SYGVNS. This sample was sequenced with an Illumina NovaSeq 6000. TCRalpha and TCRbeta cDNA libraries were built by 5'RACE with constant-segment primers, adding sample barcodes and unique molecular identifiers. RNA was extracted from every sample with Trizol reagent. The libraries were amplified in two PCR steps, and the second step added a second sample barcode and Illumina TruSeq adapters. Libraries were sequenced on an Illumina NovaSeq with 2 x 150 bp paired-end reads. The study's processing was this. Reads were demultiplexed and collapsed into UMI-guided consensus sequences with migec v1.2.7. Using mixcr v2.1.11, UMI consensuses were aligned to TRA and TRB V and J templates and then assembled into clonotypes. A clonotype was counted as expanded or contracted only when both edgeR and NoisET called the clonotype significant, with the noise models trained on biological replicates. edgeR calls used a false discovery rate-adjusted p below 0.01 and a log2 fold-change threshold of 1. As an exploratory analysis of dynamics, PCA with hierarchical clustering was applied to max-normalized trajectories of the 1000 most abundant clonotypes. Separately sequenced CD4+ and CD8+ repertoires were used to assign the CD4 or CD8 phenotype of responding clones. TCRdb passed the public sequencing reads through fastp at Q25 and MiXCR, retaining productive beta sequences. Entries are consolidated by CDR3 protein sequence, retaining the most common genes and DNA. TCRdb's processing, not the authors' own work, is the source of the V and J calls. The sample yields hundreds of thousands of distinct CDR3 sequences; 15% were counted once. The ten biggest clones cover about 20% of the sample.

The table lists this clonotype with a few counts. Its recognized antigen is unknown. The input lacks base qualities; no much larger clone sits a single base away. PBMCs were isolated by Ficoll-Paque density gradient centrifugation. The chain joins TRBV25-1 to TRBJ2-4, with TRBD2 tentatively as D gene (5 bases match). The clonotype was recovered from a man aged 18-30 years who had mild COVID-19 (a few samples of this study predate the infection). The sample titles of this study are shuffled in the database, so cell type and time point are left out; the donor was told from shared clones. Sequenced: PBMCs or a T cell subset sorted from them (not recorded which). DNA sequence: TGTGCCAGGACGGAGGAAAACATTCAGTACTTC. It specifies CARTEENIQYF.